These 3 T cell receptor beta chains share one sample of origin, sequenced in a study of Ad26.COV2.S vaccination and SARS-CoV-2 variants. The treatment denotes: roughly 19 received Ad26.COV2.S at low or high dose, single or two shots; 5 received placebo; per-sample allocation not given. Day 63 after the first vaccine or placebo injection was the time point for sampling. Libraries were prepared by immunoSEQ multiplex PCR; TCRdb keeps only in-frame clonotypes and omits some of them. The repertoire consists of some 500,000 clones, with roughly 87% occurring once and the leading ten covering about 2.5%. The sample consisted of peripheral blood, taken in a trial of Ad26.COV2.S vaccine versus placebo. All receptors derive from a person aged 18-65 years who received the Ad26.COV2.S COVID-19 vaccine or a placebo.

The count of this clone is one. Germline and junction disagree at one end, which may indicate a read error. V usage is TRBV29-1 and J usage is TRBJ1-2; D is possibly TRBD1 (5 bases). The germline V gene has CDR1 SQVTM and CDR2 ANQGSEA. This CDR3 region has 15 residues. CDR3 region: CSVGRGGGNNYSYTF. CDR3 DNA sequence: TGCAGCGTCGGGAGGGGCGGTGGAAATAACTATAGCTACACCTTC.

The chain joins TRBV19 to TRBJ2-1; D unresolved. Trimming cost V 6 bases and J 8 bases, with 14 bases left between them. This CDR3 is built from 13 residues. Germline CDR1 LNHDA, CDR2 SQIVND (reference sequence). CDR3 nucleotides: TGTGCCAGTAGCTTGGCCAAGGGCGATGAGCAGTTCTTC. Translating gives CASSLAKGDEQFF.

The genes are TRBV5-8 and TRBJ2-2; D not certain. The length of the CDR3 is 15 residues. Germline loops: CDR1 SGHTS, CDR2 YDEGEE. Trimming pared 7 bases from V and 9 bases from J, leaving 22 bases between. The CDR3 sequence is CASGPTGSFTWELFF. The CDR3 bases are TGTGCCAGCGGCCCTACCGGGTCCTTCACGTGGGAGCTGTTTTTT.